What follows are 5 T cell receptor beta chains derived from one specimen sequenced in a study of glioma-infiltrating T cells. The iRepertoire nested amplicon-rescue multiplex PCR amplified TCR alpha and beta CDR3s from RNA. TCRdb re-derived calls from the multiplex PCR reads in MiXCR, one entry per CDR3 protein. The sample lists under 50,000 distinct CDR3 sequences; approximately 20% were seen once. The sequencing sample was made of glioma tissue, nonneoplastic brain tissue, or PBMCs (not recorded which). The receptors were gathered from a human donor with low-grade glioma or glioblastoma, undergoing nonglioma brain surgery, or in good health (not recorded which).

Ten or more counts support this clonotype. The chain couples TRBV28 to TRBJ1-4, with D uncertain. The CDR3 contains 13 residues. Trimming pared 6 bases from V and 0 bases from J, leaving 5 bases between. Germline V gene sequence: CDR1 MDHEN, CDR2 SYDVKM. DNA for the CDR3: TGTGCCAGCAGCCCCCCAACTAATGAAAAACTGTTTTTT. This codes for CASSPPTNEKLFF.

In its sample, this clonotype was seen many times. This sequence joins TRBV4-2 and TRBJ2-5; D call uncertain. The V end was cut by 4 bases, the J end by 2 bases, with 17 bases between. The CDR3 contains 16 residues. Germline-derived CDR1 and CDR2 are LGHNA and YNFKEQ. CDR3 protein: CASSLTPSVNQETQYF. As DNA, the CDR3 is TGTGCCAGCAGCCTGACCCCGTCGGTTAATCAAGAGACCCAGTACTTC.

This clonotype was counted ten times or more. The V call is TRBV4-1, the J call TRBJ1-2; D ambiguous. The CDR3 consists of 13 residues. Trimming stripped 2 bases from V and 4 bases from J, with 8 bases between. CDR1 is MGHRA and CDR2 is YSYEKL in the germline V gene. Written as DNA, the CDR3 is TGCGCCAGCAGCCAAACCCCAAGCTATGGCTACACCTTC. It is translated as CASSQTPSYGYTF.

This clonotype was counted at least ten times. CDR3 loop: CSARKLAGEQYF. CDR3 nucleotide sequence: TGCAGCGCCCGGAAGCTAGCGGGGGAGCAGTACTTC. This sequence joins TRBV29-1 and TRBJ2-7, with 9 nucleotides matching TRBD2. V gave up 7 bases and J gave up 7 bases; unmatched junction bases: 8. The CDR3 runs 12 residues. Germline V lookup: CDR1 SQVTM, CDR2 ANQGSEA.

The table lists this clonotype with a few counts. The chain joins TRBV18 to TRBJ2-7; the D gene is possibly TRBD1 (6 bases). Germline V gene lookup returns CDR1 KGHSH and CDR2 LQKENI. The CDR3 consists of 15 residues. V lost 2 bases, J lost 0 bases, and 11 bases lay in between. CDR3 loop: CASSPSQGTSYEQYF. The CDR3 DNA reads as TGTGCCAGCTCACCATCTCAGGGGACCTCCTACGAGCAGTACTTC.